This T cell receptor beta chain stems from a study of beta chain features in type 1 diabetes. As for the study in general: Sorted cells from all samples, numbering over 85,000,000, were examined. Study-wide points: Type 1 diabetes patients had TCRB CDR3s that were shorter (moderately but significantly so) in all four CD4+ subsets.

Germline V gene sequence: CDR1 SGDLS, CDR2 YYNGEE. The CDR3 runs to 15 residues. V was pared by 3 bases and J by 6 bases, with 8 bases of the junction left unmatched. There was one heparinised blood draw per donor, averaging roughly 110 mL. In this sample, this clone turned up a few times. Antigen: not known. All of the isolated RNA was reverse transcribed, so expressed TCRB transcripts were sequenced. This table comes from immunoSEQ multiplex PCR, and its TCRdb copy is limited to in-frame clones, with some not included. The sample has under 500,000 clones, over 25% seen once; the top ten hold roughly 0.066%.

The sequenced sample consisted of naive CD4+ T cells from blood. This clonotype was obtained from a man younger than 35 in good health. The V and J genes are TRBV9 and TRBJ1-4; 7 positions match TRBD1. CDR3: CASSANPGTDEKLFF. For the CDR3, the DNA is TGTGCCAGCAGCGCAAACCCCGGGACAGATGAAAAACTGTTTTTT.